The present T cell receptor beta chain was sequenced within a study of blood T cell repertoires in COVID-19. Overall study: COVID-19 samples, acute and convalescent, were from the United States, Italy and Spain. T cells, B-cell-depleted T cells, or PBMCs supplied cDNA or gDNA.

TCRdb keeps only in-frame clones here, not all; method: immunoSEQ multiplex PCR. The sample includes around 260,000 clones, more than 85% of them seen just once. Trimming at V came to 3 bases and at J to 6 bases, leaving 10 bases not matched to a gene. From germline, CDR1 is KGHDR and CDR2 SFDVKD. This CDR3 contains 16 residues. The sample was peripheral blood. The clonotype originates from a man between 18 and 29 years old with active or convalescent COVID-19. The rearrangement joins TRBV24-1 to TRBJ2-7; 10 nucleotides line up with TRBD2. CDR3 residues: CATSDPSQRGGSEQYF. DNA of the CDR3: TGTGCCACCAGTGATCCCAGCCAGCGGGGGGGATCCGAGCAGTACTTC.